Listed here are 30 T cell receptor beta chains from one sample, sequenced in a study of CD8 T cells in ankylosing spondylitis. TCRdb used MiXCR to reprocess the 5' RACE reads, holding one entry per CDR3 protein. The sample lists 120,000 to 150,000 distinct CDR3 sequences; roughly 8.8% were seen once. Material: synovial fluid, either unsorted or a sorted T cell fraction (not recorded which). Receptors were obtained from a male donor with ankylosing spondylitis.

The table lists this clonotype with a few counts. The chain joins TRBV5-5 to TRBJ1-1, with unresolved D. Deletions cut 3 bases from V and 5 bases from J, with 11 bases between. This CDR3 is built from 13 residues. Germline CDR1 SGHKS, CDR2 YYEKEE (reference sequence). The CDR3 nucleotides read TGTGCCAGCAGCTATGCTTTAACGACTGAAGCTTTCTTT. It yields the protein CASSYALTTEAFF. Supplemented by reference TRBV5-5 and TRBJ1-1, the full variable domain reads DAGVTQSPTHLIKTRGQQVTLRCSPISGHKSVSWYQQVLGQGPQFIFQYYEKEERGRGNFPDRFSARQFPNYSSELNVNALLLGDSALYLCASSYALTTEAFFGQGTRLTVV.

This clonotype appeared a few times. V usage is TRBV6-1 and J usage is TRBJ2-3, with D tentatively TRBD2 (6 bases). This CDR3 has 15 amino acids. Germline V gives CDR1 MNHNS, CDR2 SASEGT. Trimming removed 5 bases at V and 1 base at J, with 13 bases between. The CDR3 DNA sequence: TGTGCCAGCAGTAGGTTGGGGACTGGCACAGATACGCAGTATTTT. Encoded protein: CASSRLGTGTDTQYF.

This clonotype occurred many times. The chain employs TRBV29-1 and TRBJ2-2; 8 nucleotides agree with TRBD1. CDR1 is SQVTM, CDR2 ANQGSEA, per germline. V was clipped by 7 bases and J by 7 bases; unmatched bases: 8. The CDR3 totals 13 residues. As DNA, the CDR3 is TGCAGCGCCGGACAGGGCGTCGACGGGGAGCTGTTTTTT. This sequence encodes CSAGQGVDGELFF.

This clonotype was seen at least ten times. The chain carries TRBV11-2 and TRBJ1-1; D is undetermined. CDR1 and CDR2 (germline): SGHAT, FQNNGV. V was clipped by 2 bases and J by 5 bases, with 12 bases between them. The CDR3 extends over 14 amino acids. The CDR3 sequence: CASSLKGHSTEAFF. The CDR3 DNA follows: TGTGCCAGCAGCTTAAAAGGGCACTCGACTGAAGCTTTCTTT.

This clonotype showed up just a few times. The V call is TRBV29-1, the J call TRBJ1-1, with D uncertain. From germline, CDR1 is SQVTM and CDR2 ANQGSEA. Trimming took off 4 bases at V and 3 bases at J, with 9 bases between the two ends. CDR3 length: 12 residues. CDR3 bases: TGCAGCGTTGCTGCGGGCCACACTGAAGCTTTCTTT. Protein sequence: CSVAAGHTEAFF.

This clonotype was recorded many times. The rearrangement uses TRBV7-3 and TRBJ2-1, with D unresolved. The germline V gene has CDR1 SGHTA and CDR2 FQGTGA. CDR3 length: 13 amino acids. The V end was cut by 5 bases, the J end by 10 bases, with 15 bases between. The CDR3 loop reads CASSDLGWGEQFF. In DNA, the CDR3 is TGTGCCAGCAGCGATCTGGGTTGGGGAGAGCAGTTCTTC.

Many counts were recorded for this clonotype. CDR3 sequence reads: CASSEGRLNQPQHF. CDR3 nucleotides: TGTGCCAGCAGTGAAGGGCGGCTCAATCAGCCCCAGCATTTT. The genes are TRBV6-1 and TRBJ1-5; D is unclear. This CDR3 region has 14 residues. The germline V gene has CDR1 MNHNS and CDR2 SASEGT. Trimming removed 1 base at V and 3 bases at J, with 7 bases between.

There are a few counts of this clonotype. V usage is TRBV29-1 and J usage is TRBJ2-7, with 10 bases aligning to TRBD2. J was trimmed by 7 bases and V by 6 bases; bases with no gene match: 6. Germline CDR1 and CDR2: SQVTM and ANQGSEA. The CDR3 has 12 residues. CDR3 DNA sequence: TGCAGCGTGTTCTCTAGCGGGGGAGAGCAGTACTTC. This gives the protein CSVFSSGGEQYF.

The chain combines TRBV5-8 with TRBJ1-2; possible D gene TRBD1, 5 bases. CDR3 size: 15 residues. The V end lost 5 bases, the J end lost 4 bases, and 18 bases lay between the germline ends. Germline values: CDR1 SGHTS, CDR2 YDEGEE. The CDR3 nucleotides are TGTGCCAGCAGTCCGGACGGGGGAGGAGGCTATGGCTACACCTTC. Its protein is CASSPDGGGGYGYTF.

In this sample, this clonotype turned up a few times. The gene calls are TRBV5-1 and TRBJ1-6; TRBD1 matches at 7 bases. The germline CDR1 and CDR2 sequences are SGHRS and YFSETQ. The CDR3 length is 16 residues. V lost 2 bases and J lost 7; bases outside the gene matches: 9. In nucleotides, the CDR3 is TGCGCCAGCAGCTTAATACCGGGACAGCAAAATTCACCCCTCCACTTT. Translated, it gives CASSLIPGQQNSPLHF.

Ten or more counts support this clonotype. V gene TRBV12-3 or TRBV12-4 combines with J gene TRBJ2-3, with D unclear. Trimming took off 8 bases at V and 2 bases at J, with 8 bases between the two ends. The length of the CDR3 is 12 residues. CDR3: CASATVTDTQYF. CDR3 DNA: TGTGCCAGCGCAACGGTCACAGATACGCAGTATTTT.

This clonotype was counted many times. The rearrangement uses TRBV6-6 and TRBJ1-1; D remains ambiguous. The CDR3 is 13 residues long. V was cut by 0 bases and J by 5 bases, with 7 bases left in between. Germline V lookup: CDR1 MNHNY, CDR2 SVGAGI (reference sequence). In DNA, the CDR3 is TGTGCCAGCAGTTACTCAGGCCCGACTGAAGCTTTCTTT. This translates into CASSYSGPTEAFF.

This chain joins TRBV28 and TRBJ1-2; TRBD1 matches at 8 bases. Losses at the gene ends were 5 bases for V and 3 bases for J; bases not matched to a gene: 8. Germline V gene sequence: CDR1 MDHEN, CDR2 SYDVKM. The CDR3 is 15 amino acids. The CDR3 nucleotides read TGTGCCAGCAGTGGTAACAGGGGGGGAGACTATGGCTACACCTTC. It codes for CASSGNRGGDYGYTF.

The sample holds many counts of this clonotype. The gene calls are TRBV6-2 or TRBV6-3 and TRBJ2-3; 9 bases agree with TRBD1. V was pared by 2 bases and J by 4 bases, with 4 bases of the junction left unmatched. CDR3 length: 15 residues. Per the germline V gene, CDR1 is MNHEY and CDR2 is SVGEGT. CDR3 residues: CASSYQGQGADTQYF. CDR3 DNA sequence: TGTGCCAGCAGTTACCAGGGACAGGGAGCAGATACGCAGTATTTT.

This clonotype was observed a handful of times. The rearrangement joins TRBV10-3 to TRBJ1-1; no definite D call. Per germline, CDR1 ENHRY and CDR2 SYGVKD. V lost 2 bases to trimming and J lost 6 bases, with 13 bases between them. The CDR3 has 14 amino acids. DNA of the CDR3: TGTGCCATCAGTGAGGACCGGGTTTACGCTGAAGCTTTCTTT. Residues: CAISEDRVYAEAFF.

The table lists this clonotype with many counts. This chain connects TRBV20-1 to TRBJ2-5; 8 bases are shared with TRBD2. This CDR3 region has 15 residues. V shed 0 bases and J 7 bases; nucleotides not matched to a gene: 10. From germline, CDR1 is DFQATT and CDR2 SNEGSKA (reference sequence). CDR3 sequence (DNA): TGCAGTGCTAGAGATCGGGGGGGGACTACTGGGACCCAGTACTTC. Translation: CSARDRGGTTGTQYF.

This clonotype was observed many times. The rearrangement joins TRBV24-1 to TRBJ1-1; D is perhaps TRBD1 (5 bases). The V gene's germline CDR1 is KGHDR and CDR2 SFDVKD. The V and J ends lost 3 bases and 0 bases respectively, with 7 bases between them. The CDR3 runs to 14 residues. The CDR3 sequence: CATSDNRLNTEAFF. CDR3 in DNA: TGTGCCACCAGTGATAACAGGCTGAACACTGAAGCTTTCTTT.

This clonotype was seen many times. The rearrangement links TRBV29-1 to TRBJ2-7; D remains ambiguous. This CDR3 spans 13 amino acids. Germline CDR1 is SQVTM and CDR2 is ANQGSEA. V lost 0 bases, J lost 4 bases, and 10 bases lay in between. This CDR3 is CSVEDGPGYEQYF. The CDR3, as DNA: TGCAGCGTTGAAGATGGTCCCGGATACGAGCAGTACTTC.

The sample holds many counts of this clonotype. The CDR3 is CASRVHGETQYF. The CDR3 DNA follows: TGTGCCAGCAGGGTACATGGGGAGACCCAGTACTTC. The genes are TRBV28 and TRBJ2-5; D uncertain. The CDR3 loop spans 12 amino acids. Germline values: CDR1 MDHEN, CDR2 SYDVKM. V was clipped by 6 bases and J by 5 bases, with 10 bases between them.

This sequence joins TRBV20-1 and TRBJ2-1; TRBD2 aligns across 12 bases. Germline V gene lookup returns CDR1 DFQATT and CDR2 SNEGSKA (reference sequence). The CDR3 has 19 amino acids. V shed 3 bases, J shed 4 bases, and the junction held 16 bases outside the gene matches. DNA of the CDR3: TGCAGTGCTAGCCCCCATACCGCTAGCGGGAGGGCCGTATACAATGAGCAGTTCTTC. Its translation: CSASPHTASGRAVYNEQFF.

V usage is TRBV6-1 and J usage is TRBJ2-2; no clear D. The V end was cut by 8 bases, the J end by 3 bases, with 13 bases between. This CDR3 region has 14 residues. Germline V gives CDR1 MNHNS, CDR2 SASEGT. CDR3 DNA: TGTGCCAGCTCAACTCGGCGGTACACCGGGGAGCTGTTTTTT. It codes for CASSTRRYTGELFF.

The sample holds one count of this clonotype. The V gene is TRBV15, the J gene TRBJ2-5, with D possibly matching TRBD2 (5 bases). Between the trimmed V and J ends, which lost 3 bases and 2 bases, there was a span of 10 bases. Germline V gene data show CDR1 as LNHNV and CDR2 as YYDKDF (reference sequence). The CDR3 totals 14 residues. CDR3 sequence reads: CATSRGGLQETQYF. CDR3 DNA sequence: TGTGCCACCAGCAGGGGTGGACTTCAAGAGACCCAGTACTTC.

This clonotype was counted at least ten times. The rearrangement uses TRBV12-3 or TRBV12-4 and TRBJ2-5; D is unresolved. CDR3 size: 13 residues. V was clipped by 1 base and J by 4 bases, with 7 bases between them. The chain's CDR3 is CASSLDGVETQYF. In DNA, the CDR3 is TGTGCCAGCAGTTTAGATGGTGTAGAGACCCAGTACTTC.

The chain uses TRBV6-2 or TRBV6-3 and TRBJ1-1; 7 nucleotides agree with TRBD1. V lost 6 bases and J lost 2; bases outside the gene matches: 6. The CDR3 contains 14 residues. Germline V gene data show CDR1 as MNHEY and CDR2 as SVGEGT. CDR3 sequence: CASRKGQPNTEAFF. The CDR3 DNA is TGTGCCAGCAGGAAGGGACAGCCAAACACTGAAGCTTTCTTT.

This clonotype was recorded at least ten times. V and J are TRBV29-1 and TRBJ2-3, with D perhaps being TRBD1 or TRBD2 (6 bases each). Trimming pared 7 bases from V and 4 bases from J, leaving 24 bases between. The germline gives CDR1 SQVTM, CDR2 ANQGSEA. The CDR3 has 16 residues. The CDR3 DNA sequence: TGCAGCGCAGATGGGACGTCCTTCGGGGGCGCAGATACGCAGTATTTT. This encodes CSADGTSFGGADTQYF.

This chain joins TRBV9 and TRBJ2-1; 10 bases match TRBD2. The CDR3 has 16 residues. The germline CDR1 and CDR2 sequences are SGDLS and YYNGEE. V dropped 0 bases and J dropped 6; count of bases not matched to a gene: 6. CDR3 bases: TGTGCCAGCAGCGTAGCTAGGGCTAGCGGGGGCAATGAGCAGTTCTTC. As protein: CASSVARASGGNEQFF.

This clonotype appeared many times. The chain couples TRBV20-1 to TRBJ2-1; TRBD2 matches 7 bases. Trimming took 5 bases from V and 2 from J; bases not matched to a gene: 6. CDR1 and CDR2 (germline): DFQATT, SNEGSKA (reference sequence). The CDR3 covers 14 residues. The CDR3 loop reads CSAFGDYPYNEQFF. The CDR3 DNA sequence: TGCAGTGCTTTCGGGGACTACCCCTACAATGAGCAGTTCTTC.

V gene TRBV25-1 combines with J gene TRBJ1-2; tentatively, D is TRBD1 (5 bases). Per germline, CDR1 MGHDK and CDR2 SYGVNS. The V and J ends lost 4 bases and 7 bases respectively, with 13 bases between them. The CDR3 length is 13 residues. The CDR3 sequence: CASSALDRGGYTF. The CDR3 DNA reads as TGTGCCAGCAGTGCTCTTGACAGAGGTGGCTACACCTTC.

This clonotype was counted a few times. The rearrangement joins TRBV20-1 to TRBJ2-3, with 8 bases lining up with TRBD1. From germline, CDR1 is DFQATT and CDR2 SNEGSKA (reference sequence). The CDR3 runs 12 residues. V lost 7 bases to trimming and J lost 3 bases; unmatched junction nucleotides: 3. CDR3 coding DNA: TGCAGTGGCCAGGGGGCAACAGATACGCAGTATTTT. This gives the protein CSGQGATDTQYF.

The chain recombines TRBV12-3 or TRBV12-4 with TRBJ1-2, with D unresolved. V was pared by 7 bases and J by 8 bases, with 14 bases between. The CDR3 covers 12 residues. The CDR3 sequence is CASNKQGDGYTF. The CDR3 nucleotides are TGTGCCAGCAATAAACAAGGTGACGGCTACACCTTC.